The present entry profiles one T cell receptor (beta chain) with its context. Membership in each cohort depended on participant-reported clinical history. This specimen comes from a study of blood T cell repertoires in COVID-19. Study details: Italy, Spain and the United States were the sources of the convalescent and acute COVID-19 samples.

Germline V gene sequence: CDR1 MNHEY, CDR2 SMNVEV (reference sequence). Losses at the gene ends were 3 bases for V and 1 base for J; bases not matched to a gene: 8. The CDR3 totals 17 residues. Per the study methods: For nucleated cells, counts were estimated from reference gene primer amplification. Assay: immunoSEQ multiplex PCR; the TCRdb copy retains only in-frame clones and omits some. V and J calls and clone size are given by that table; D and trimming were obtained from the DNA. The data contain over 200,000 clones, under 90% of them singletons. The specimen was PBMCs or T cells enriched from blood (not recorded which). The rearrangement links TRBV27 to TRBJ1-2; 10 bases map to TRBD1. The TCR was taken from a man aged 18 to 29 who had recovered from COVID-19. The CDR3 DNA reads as TGTGCCAGCAGTTTTCCAGGGACAGGGGACATTAACTATGGCTACACCTTC. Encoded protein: CASSFPGTGDINYGYTF.